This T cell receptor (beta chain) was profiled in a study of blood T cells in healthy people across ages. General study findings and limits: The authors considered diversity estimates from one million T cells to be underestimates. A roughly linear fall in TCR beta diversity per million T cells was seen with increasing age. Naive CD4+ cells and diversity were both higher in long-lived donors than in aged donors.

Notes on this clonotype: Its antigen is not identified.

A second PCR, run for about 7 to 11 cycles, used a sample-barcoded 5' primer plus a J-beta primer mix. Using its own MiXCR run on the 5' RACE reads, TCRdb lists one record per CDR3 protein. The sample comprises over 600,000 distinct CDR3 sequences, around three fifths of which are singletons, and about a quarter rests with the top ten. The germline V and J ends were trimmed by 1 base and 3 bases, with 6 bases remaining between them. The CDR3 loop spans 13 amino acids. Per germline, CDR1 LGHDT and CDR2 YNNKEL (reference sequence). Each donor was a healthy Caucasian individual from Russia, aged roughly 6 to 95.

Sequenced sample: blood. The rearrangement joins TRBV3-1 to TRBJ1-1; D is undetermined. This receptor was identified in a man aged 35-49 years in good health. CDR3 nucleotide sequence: TGTGCCAGCAGCCAAGGCATTCACACTGAAGCTTTCTTT. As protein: CASSQGIHTEAFF.